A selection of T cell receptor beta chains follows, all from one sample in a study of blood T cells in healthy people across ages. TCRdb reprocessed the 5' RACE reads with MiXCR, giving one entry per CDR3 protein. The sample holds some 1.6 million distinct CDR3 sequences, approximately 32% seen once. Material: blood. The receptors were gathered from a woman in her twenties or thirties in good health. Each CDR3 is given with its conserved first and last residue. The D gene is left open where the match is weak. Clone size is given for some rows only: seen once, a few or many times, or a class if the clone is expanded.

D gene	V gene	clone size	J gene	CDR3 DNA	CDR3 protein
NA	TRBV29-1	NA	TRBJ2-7	TGCAGCGTTGAAGCCCGGGACGGCCGCTACGAGCAGTACTTC	CSVEARDGRYEQYF
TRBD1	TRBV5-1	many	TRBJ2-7	TGCGCCAGCAGCTTGGGAGGACAGGGGGGCTACGAGCAGTACTTC	CASSLGGQGGYEQYF
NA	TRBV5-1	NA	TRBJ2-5	TGCGCCAGCAGGGCAGAAGGGTCGAAACAAGAGACCCAGTACTTC	CASRAEGSKQETQYF
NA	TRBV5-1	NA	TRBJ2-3	TGCGCCAGCAGCTTGCTTCGGGGGACCCCCACAGATACGCAGTATTTT	CASSLLRGTPTDTQYF
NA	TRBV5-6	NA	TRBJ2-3	TGTGCCAGCAGCTTAGGAGCGATCACAGATACGCAGTATTTT	CASSLGAITDTQYF
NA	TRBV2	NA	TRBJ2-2	TGTGCCAGCAGTGAAATGGGGGCCCAGGGAGCCGGGGAGCTGTTTTTT	CASSEMGAQGAGELFF
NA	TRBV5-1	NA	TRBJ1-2	TGCGCCAGCAGCTTGGGGGGGGCAAAAAACTATGGCTACACCTTC	CASSLGGAKNYGYTF
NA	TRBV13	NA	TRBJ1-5	TGTGCCAGCAGCCGGATAATACAGGGATCCAATCAGCCCCAGCATTTT	CASSRIIQGSNQPQHF
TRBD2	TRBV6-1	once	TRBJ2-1	TGTGCCAGCCAGCGGGGGAGCTACAATGAGCAGTTCTTC	CASQRGSYNEQFF
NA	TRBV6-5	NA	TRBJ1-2	TGTGCCAGCAGTTATAAAGATAGTAGCTATGGCTACACCTTC	CASSYKDSSYGYTF
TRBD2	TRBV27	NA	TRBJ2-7	TGTGCCAGTACGGGCAGCGTAGGGCGGGGGGTACCCTACGAGCAGTACTTC	CASTGSVGRGVPYEQYF
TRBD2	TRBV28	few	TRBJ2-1	TGTGCCAGCACCCCTGGCGGGGGGAGCTCCTACAATGAGCAGTTCTTC	CASTPGGGSSYNEQFF
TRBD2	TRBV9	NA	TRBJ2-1	TGTGCCAGCAGTGGACGAGCGGGGCCCCGGAATGAGCAGTTCTTC	CASSGRAGPRNEQFF
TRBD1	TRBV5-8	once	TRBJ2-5	TGTGCCAGCAGTCGAGGACAGGGTAAAGTCCAAGAGACCCAGTACTTC	CASSRGQGKVQETQYF